This T cell receptor beta chain was identified in a study of blood T cells in healthy people across ages. Then a second PCR, running about 6 to 12 cycles, was carried out with a sample-barcoded 5' primer and a J-beta primer mix. With 12 random nucleotides, a template-switch adaptor tagged each individual cDNA molecule. A single record per CDR3 protein comes from TCRdb applying MiXCR to the 5' RACE reads. This sample has 1,500,000 or so distinct CDR3 sequences, with approximately 59% found just once. Broader study findings: CMV status of donors was not determined, possibly confounding expanded clonotype changes. One million T cells yielded diversity estimates that were considered underestimates.

With respect to this clonotype: The antigen remains undetermined.

Trimming removed 5 bases from V and 4 bases from J, with 15 bases in between. The CDR3 sequence is 16 residues long. Germline V CDR1 and CDR2: MNHEY, SMNVEV (reference sequence). The chain links TRBV27 to TRBJ1-6; D is unresolved. This receptor was obtained from a man between 18 and 35 years old in good health. Sequenced sample: blood. The CDR3 coding sequence is TGTGCCAGCAGTACGTTTTTGAGACAATATAATTCACCCCTCCACTTT. Residues: CASSTFLRQYNSPLHF.